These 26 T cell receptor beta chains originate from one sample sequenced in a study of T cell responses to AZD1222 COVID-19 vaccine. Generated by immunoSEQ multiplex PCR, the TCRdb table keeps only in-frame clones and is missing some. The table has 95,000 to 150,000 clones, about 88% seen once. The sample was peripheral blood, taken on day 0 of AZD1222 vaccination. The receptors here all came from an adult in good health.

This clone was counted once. This CDR3 is CAISEMGGNQPQHF. The CDR3 DNA is TGTGCCATCAGTGAAATGGGGGGGAATCAGCCCCAGCATTTT. The rearrangement joins TRBV10-3 to TRBJ1-5; a weak D match, TRBD1 (5 bases). V was cut by 3 bases and J by 4 bases, with 10 bases left in between. This CDR3 has 14 residues. The germline gives CDR1 ENHRY, CDR2 SYGVKD.

The CDR3 nucleotides read TGTGCCAGTAGTATAGCCATTCCTAACTATGGCTACACCTTC. Its translation: CASSIAIPNYGYTF. V usage is TRBV19 and J usage is TRBJ1-2; D is undetermined. V gave up 1 base and J gave up 0 bases, with 6 bases separating them. The CDR3 extends over 14 amino acids. Germline-derived CDR1 and CDR2 are LNHDA and SQIVND (reference sequence). The full variable domain, in which reference TRBV19 and TRBJ1-2 provide the parts outside the CDR3, is DGGITQSPKYLFRKEGQNVTLSCEQNLNHDAMYWYRQDPGQGLRLIYYSQIVNDFQKGDIAEGYSVSREKKESFPLTVTSAQKNPTAFYLCASSIAIPNYGYTFGSGTRLTVV.

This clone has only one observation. The DNA for the CDR3 is TGTGCCATCAGTGCGGAGACGGGAAGGGCTAATGAAAAACTGTTTTTT. This sequence encodes CAISAETGRANEKLFF. The chain links TRBV10-3 to TRBJ1-4; D call uncertain. CDR1 is ENHRY and CDR2 is SYGVKD in the germline V gene. The V and J ends lost 4 bases and 3 bases respectively, with 15 bases between them. The CDR3 is made up of 16 amino acids.

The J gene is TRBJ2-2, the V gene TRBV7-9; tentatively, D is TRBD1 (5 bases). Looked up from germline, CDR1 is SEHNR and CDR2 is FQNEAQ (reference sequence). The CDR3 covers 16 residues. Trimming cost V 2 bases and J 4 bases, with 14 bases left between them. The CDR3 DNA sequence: TGTGCCAGCAGCTTACCGGCAGGGTTGGTCACCGGGGAGCTGTTTTTT. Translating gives CASSLPAGLVTGELFF. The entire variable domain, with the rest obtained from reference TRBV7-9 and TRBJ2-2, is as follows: DTGVSQNPRHKITKRGQNVTFRCDPISEHNRLYWYRQTLGQGPEFLTYFQNEAQLEKSRLLSDRFSAERPKGSFSTLEIQRTEQGDSAMYLCASSLPAGLVTGELFFGEGSRLTVL.

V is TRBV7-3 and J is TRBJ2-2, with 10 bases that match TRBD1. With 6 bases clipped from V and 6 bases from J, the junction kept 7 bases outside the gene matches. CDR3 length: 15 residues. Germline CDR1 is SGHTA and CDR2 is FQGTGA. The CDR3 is CASRTGTGAPGELFF. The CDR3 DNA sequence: TGTGCCAGCAGAACCGGGACAGGGGCCCCCGGGGAGCTGTTTTTT.

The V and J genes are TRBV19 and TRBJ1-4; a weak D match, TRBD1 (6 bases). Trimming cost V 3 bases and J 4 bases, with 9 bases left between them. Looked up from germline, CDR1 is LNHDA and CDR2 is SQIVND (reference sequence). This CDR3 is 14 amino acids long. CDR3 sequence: CASSIRTVNEKLFF. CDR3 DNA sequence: TGTGCCAGTAGTATCCGGACAGTTAATGAAAAACTGTTTTTT.

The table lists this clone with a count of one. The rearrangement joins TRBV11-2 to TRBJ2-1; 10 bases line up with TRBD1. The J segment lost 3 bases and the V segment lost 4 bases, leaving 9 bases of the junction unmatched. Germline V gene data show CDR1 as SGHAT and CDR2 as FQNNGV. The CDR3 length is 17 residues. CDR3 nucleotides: TGTGCCAGCAGCTATGACATCGGGACAGGGGTCTACAATGAGCAGTTCTTC. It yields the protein CASSYDIGTGVYNEQFF.

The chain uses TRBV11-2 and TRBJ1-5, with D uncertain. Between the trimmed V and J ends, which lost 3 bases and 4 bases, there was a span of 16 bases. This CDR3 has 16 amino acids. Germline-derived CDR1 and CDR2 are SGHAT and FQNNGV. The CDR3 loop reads CASSLSGGFRNQPQHF. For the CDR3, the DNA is TGTGCCAGCAGCTTGAGTGGTGGCTTTAGGAATCAGCCCCAGCATTTT.

The CDR3 is CASSLGQSLGDEKLFF. In DNA, the CDR3 is TGCGCCAGCAGCTTGGGACAGTCCCTGGGTGATGAAAAACTGTTTTTT. V and J are TRBV5-1 and TRBJ1-4, with a weak D call TRBD1 (5 bases). The CDR3 has 16 residues. Trimming took 0 bases from V and 6 from J, leaving 15 bases between them. Germline CDR1 is SGHRS and CDR2 is YFSETQ.

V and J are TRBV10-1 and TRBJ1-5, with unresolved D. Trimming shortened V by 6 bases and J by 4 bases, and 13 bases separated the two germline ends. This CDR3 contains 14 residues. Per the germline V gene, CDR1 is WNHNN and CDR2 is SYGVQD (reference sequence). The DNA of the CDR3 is TGCGCCAGCAGGGACGGGGAGGGTAATCAGCCCCAGCATTTT. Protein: CASRDGEGNQPQHF.

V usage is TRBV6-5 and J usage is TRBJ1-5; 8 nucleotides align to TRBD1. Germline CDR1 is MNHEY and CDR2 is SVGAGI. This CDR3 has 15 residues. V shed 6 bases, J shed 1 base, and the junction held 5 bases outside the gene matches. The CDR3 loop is CASRRDRGSNQPQHF. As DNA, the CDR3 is TGTGCCAGCAGACGAGACAGGGGCAGCAATCAGCCCCAGCATTTT.

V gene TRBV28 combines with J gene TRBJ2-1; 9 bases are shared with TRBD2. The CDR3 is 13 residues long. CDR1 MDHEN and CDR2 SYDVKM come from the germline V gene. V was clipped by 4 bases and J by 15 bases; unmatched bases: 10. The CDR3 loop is CASSSYALREGFF. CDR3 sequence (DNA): TGTGCCAGCAGTTCGTACGCTTTGCGGGAGGGGTTCTTC. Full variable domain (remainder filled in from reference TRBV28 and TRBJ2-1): DVKVTQSSRYLVKRTGEKVFLECVQDMDHENMFWYRQDPGLGLRLIYFSYDVKMKEKGDIPEGYSVSREKKERFSLILESASTNQTSMYLCASSSYALREGFFGPGTRLTVL.

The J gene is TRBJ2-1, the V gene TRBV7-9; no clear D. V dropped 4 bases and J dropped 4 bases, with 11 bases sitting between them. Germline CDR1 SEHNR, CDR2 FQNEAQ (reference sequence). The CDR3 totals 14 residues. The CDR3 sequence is CASSSELAYNEQFF. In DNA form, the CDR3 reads TGTGCCAGCAGCTCAGAGCTTGCTTACAATGAGCAGTTCTTC.

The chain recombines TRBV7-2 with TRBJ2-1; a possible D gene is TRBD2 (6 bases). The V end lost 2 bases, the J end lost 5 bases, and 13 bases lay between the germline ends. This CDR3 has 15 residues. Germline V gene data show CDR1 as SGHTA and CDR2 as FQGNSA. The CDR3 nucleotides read TGTGCCAGCAGCTTAACGGCGGGAACTCACAATGAGCAGTTCTTC. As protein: CASSLTAGTHNEQFF.

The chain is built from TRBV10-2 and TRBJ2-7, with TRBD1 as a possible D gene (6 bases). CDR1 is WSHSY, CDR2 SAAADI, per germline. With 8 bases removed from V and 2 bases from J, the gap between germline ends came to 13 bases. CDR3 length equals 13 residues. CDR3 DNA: TGCGCCAGCGCCGGCGGACAGACCTACGAGCAGTACTTC. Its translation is CASAGGQTYEQYF.

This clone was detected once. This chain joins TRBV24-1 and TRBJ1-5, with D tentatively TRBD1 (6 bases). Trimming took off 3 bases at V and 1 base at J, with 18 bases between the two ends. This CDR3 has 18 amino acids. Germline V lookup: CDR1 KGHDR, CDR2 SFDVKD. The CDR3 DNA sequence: TGTGCCACCAGTGATCCCCAGGGGACAAGGGGGAGCAATCAGCCCCAGCATTTT. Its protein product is CATSDPQGTRGSNQPQHF.

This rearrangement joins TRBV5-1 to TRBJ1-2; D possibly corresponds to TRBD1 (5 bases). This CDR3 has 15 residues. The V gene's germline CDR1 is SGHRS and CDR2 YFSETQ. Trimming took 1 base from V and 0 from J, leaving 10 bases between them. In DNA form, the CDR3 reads TGCGCCAGCAGCTTGAAAGGGGACCCTAACTATGGCTACACCTTC. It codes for CASSLKGDPNYGYTF.

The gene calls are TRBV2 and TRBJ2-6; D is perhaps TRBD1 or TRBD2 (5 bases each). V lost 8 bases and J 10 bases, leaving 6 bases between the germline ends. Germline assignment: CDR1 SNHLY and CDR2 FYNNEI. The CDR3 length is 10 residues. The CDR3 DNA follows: TGTGCCAGCGGGGGAAACGTCCTGACTTTC. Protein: CASGGNVLTF.

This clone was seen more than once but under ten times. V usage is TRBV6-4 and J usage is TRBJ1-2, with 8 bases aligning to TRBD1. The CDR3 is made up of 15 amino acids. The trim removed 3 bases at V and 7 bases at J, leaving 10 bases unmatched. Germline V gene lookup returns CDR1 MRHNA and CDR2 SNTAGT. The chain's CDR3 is CASSDDPDRGVGYTF. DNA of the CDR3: TGTGCCAGCAGTGATGACCCCGACAGGGGTGTTGGCTACACCTTC.

The CDR3 sequence: CASRAQETQYF. CDR3 bases: TGCGCCAGCCGGGCCCAAGAGACCCAGTACTTC. The chain recombines TRBV5-1 with TRBJ2-5; no firm D call. In germline, CDR1 is SGHRS, CDR2 YFSETQ. CDR3 size: 11 residues. V shed 7 bases and J shed 1 base, with 5 bases lying between them.

The DNA of the CDR3 is TGCAGCGCGGGTCGCGGGGGGTACAATGAGCAGTTCTTC. It yields the protein CSAGRGGYNEQFF. This rearrangement joins TRBV29-1 to TRBJ2-1; 8 positions match TRBD2. The CDR3 runs to 13 residues. V trimming: 7 bases; J trimming: 4 bases; junction bases outside the gene matches: 6. The germline CDR1 and CDR2 sequences are SQVTM and ANQGSEA.

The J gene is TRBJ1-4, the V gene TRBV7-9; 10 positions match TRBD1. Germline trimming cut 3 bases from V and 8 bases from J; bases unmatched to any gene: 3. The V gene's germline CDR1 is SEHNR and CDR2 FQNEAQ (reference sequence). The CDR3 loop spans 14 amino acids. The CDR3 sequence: CASSFGTGEEKLFF. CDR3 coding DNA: TGTGCCAGCAGCTTCGGGACAGGGGAAGAAAAACTGTTTTTT.

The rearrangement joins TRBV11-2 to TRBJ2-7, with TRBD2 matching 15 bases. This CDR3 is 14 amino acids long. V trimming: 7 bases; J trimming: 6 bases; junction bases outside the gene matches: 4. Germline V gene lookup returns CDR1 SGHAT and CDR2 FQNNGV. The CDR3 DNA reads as TGTGCCAGCACCGGACTAGCGGGAGGGAGCGAGCAGTACTTC. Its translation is CASTGLAGGSEQYF.

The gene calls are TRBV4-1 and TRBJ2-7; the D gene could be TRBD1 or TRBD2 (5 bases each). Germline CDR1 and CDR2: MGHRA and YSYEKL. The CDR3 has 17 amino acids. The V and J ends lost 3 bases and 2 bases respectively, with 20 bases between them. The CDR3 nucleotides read TGCGCCAGCAGCCACGCGCTAGAGGGACCCGCTGCCTACGAGCAGTACTTC. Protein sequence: CASSHALEGPAAYEQYF.

The CDR3 nucleotides are TGTGCCAGCAGACTGACTGGCCTCGGAAGGGGACAACTAGCCTACGAGCAGTACTTC. This sequence encodes CASRLTGLGRGQLAYEQYF. The chain carries TRBV28 and TRBJ2-7; D possibly corresponds to TRBD1 (6 bases). The CDR3 covers 19 residues. CDR1 MDHEN and CDR2 SYDVKM come from the germline V gene. The ends were cut back, 6 bases at V and 2 bases at J, with 29 bases in the middle.

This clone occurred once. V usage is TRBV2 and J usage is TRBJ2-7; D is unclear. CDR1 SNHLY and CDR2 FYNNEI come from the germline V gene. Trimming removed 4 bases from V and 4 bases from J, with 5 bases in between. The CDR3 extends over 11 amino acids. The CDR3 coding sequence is TGTGCCAGCAGTGTAGGGTACGAGCAGTACTTC. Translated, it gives CASSVGYEQYF.